Below are 32 T cell receptor beta chains sequenced from a single sample in a study of T cell repertoires in cytomegalovirus infection. A single record per CDR3 protein comes from TCRdb applying MiXCR to the reads. The repertoire includes under 850,000 distinct CDR3 sequences, roughly 36% of them detected once, and 18% sits in the top ten. These receptors lack a known antigen. Sequenced here: cultured PBMCs, sampled from culture after CMV antigen stimulation. The receptor set was obtained from a human donor in good health (CMV status not recorded). Some clones in this sample may be carry-over from other donors' samples.

This clonotype came up a few times. The chain couples TRBV7-9 to TRBJ2-7, with TRBD1 as a possible D gene (6 bases). The germline V and J ends were trimmed by 7 bases and 5 bases, with 18 bases remaining between them. Germline assignment: CDR1 SEHNR and CDR2 FQNEAQ (reference sequence). This CDR3 spans 14 amino acids. The CDR3 is CASTPQGDVDEQYF. The CDR3 region has the DNA TGTGCCAGCACCCCACAGGGAGATGTCGACGAGCAGTACTTC.

The chain links TRBV7-9 to TRBJ1-1; D unclear. Trimming took off 5 bases at V and 0 bases at J, with 13 bases between the two ends. CDR1 is SEHNR, CDR2 FQNEAQ, per germline (reference sequence). The CDR3 consists of 15 residues. CDR3 amino acids: CASSPGMGLNTEAFF. CDR3 in DNA: TGTGCCAGCAGCCCCGGAATGGGTCTGAACACTGAAGCTTTCTTT.

V usage is TRBV6-5 and J usage is TRBJ2-3; D is unresolved. The V end lost 0 bases, the J end lost 1 base, and 11 bases lay between the germline ends. From germline, CDR1 is MNHEY and CDR2 SVGAGI. CDR3 size: 16 residues. This chain's CDR3 is CASSYSGPQRTDTQYF. Written as DNA, the CDR3 is TGTGCCAGCAGTTACTCGGGCCCCCAACGCACAGATACGCAGTATTTT.

The genes are TRBV12-3 or TRBV12-4 and TRBJ2-5, with 10 bases lining up with TRBD1. The CDR3 has 15 amino acids. Germline trimming cut 5 bases from V and 5 bases from J; bases unmatched to any gene: 8. CDR3 in DNA: TGTGCCAGCAGTCCCACCGGGACAGGGGTGGAGACCCAGTACTTC. Protein product: CASSPTGTGVETQYF.

V usage is TRBV15 and J usage is TRBJ2-2; D is undetermined. The CDR3 is made up of 13 amino acids. CDR1 is LNHNV, CDR2 YYDKDF, per germline (reference sequence). Trimming took 1 base from V and 3 from J, leaving 3 bases between them. CDR3 DNA sequence: TGTGCCACCAGCAGAGGTTACACCGGGGAGCTGTTTTTT. This encodes CATSRGYTGELFF.

This chain links TRBV7-2 with TRBJ2-2; D is tentatively TRBD1 or TRBD2 (7 bases each). The CDR3 runs to 16 residues. The V end was cut by 5 bases, the J end by 6 bases, with 19 bases between. The V gene's germline CDR1 is SGHTA and CDR2 FQGNSA. The CDR3 DNA is TGTGCCAGCAGCCTAAGAGCGGGGCAGGGGGCCGGGGAGCTGTTTTTT. It yields the protein CASSLRAGQGAGELFF. The full variable domain, in which reference TRBV7-2 and TRBJ2-2 provide the parts outside the CDR3, is GAGVSQSPSNKVTEKGKDVELRCDPISGHTALYWYRQSLGQGLEFLIYFQGNSAPDKSGLPSDRFSAERTGGSVSTLTIQRTQQEDSAVYLCASSLRAGQGAGELFFGEGSRLTVL.

For this clonotype: Its ends do not fully match the called genes, so a read error is possible. J is TRBJ2-1 and V is TRBV11-2; D may be TRBD1 or TRBD2 (5 bases each). CDR1 SGHAT and CDR2 FQNNGV come from the germline V gene. The CDR3 is 16 residues long. In DNA, the CDR3 is TGTGCCAGCAGCTTAGGTCCAGGGAGCTCCTACAGTGAGCAGTTCTTC. Translated, it gives CASSLGPGSSYSEQFF.

This clonotype was found many times. The chain links TRBV7-2 to TRBJ1-1; a weak D match, TRBD1 (6 bases). The germline V gene has CDR1 SGHTA and CDR2 FQGNSA. V was trimmed by 5 bases and J by 3 bases, leaving 10 bases between them. The CDR3 runs 13 residues. In DNA form, the CDR3 reads TGTGCCAGCAGCCCAAGACAGGACACTGAAGCTTTCTTT. Translating it yields CASSPRQDTEAFF.

This chain links TRBV10-3 with TRBJ2-7; 10 bases match TRBD2. This CDR3 region has 12 residues. The germline gives CDR1 ENHRY, CDR2 SYGVKD. This chain's CDR3 is CDTKREGYEQYF. The CDR3 DNA is TGTGACACTAAGCGGGAGGGGTACGAGCAGTACTTC.

This clonotype was recorded a few times. The CDR3 nucleotides read TGCAGTGCTGTTGGAGGGTTGTCGCAGTTCTTC. It encodes CSAVGGLSQFF. V gene TRBV20-1 combines with J gene TRBJ2-1; D is perhaps TRBD2 (6 bases). CDR1 and CDR2 from the germline V gene are DFQATT and SNEGSKA (reference sequence). The CDR3 contains 11 residues. Trimming took off 5 bases at V and 12 bases at J, with 14 bases between the two ends.

This clonotype was counted only a few times. The V and J genes are TRBV7-6 and TRBJ1-1; no clear D. Trimming removed 5 bases from V and 8 bases from J, with 12 bases in between. The CDR3 covers 12 residues. Germline CDR1 reads SGHVS; CDR2 reads FNYEAQ. The CDR3 spells CASSPDKSEAFF. CDR3 bases: TGTGCCAGCAGCCCCGACAAATCCGAAGCTTTCTTT.

This clonotype was counted only a few times. The V call is TRBV7-6, the J call TRBJ2-5; TRBD2 matches 8 bases. CDR3 length: 16 amino acids. Germline CDR1 reads SGHVS; CDR2 reads FNYEAQ. Losses at the gene ends were 2 bases for V and 3 bases for J; bases not matched to a gene: 8. CDR3 nucleotide sequence: TGTGCCAGCAGCTTACCGGAGCGGGGGAGGAAAGAGACCCAGTACTTC. The encoded protein is CASSLPERGRKETQYF.

The genes are TRBV12-3 or TRBV12-4 and TRBJ2-5; D gene ambiguous. This CDR3 spans 12 amino acids. The V end lost 8 bases, the J end lost 7 bases, and 14 bases lay between the germline ends. The CDR3 region is CASGMDRGTQYF. DNA for the CDR3: TGTGCCAGCGGGATGGATCGAGGGACCCAGTACTTC.

The chain employs TRBV7-6 and TRBJ1-2; D is possibly TRBD1 (5 bases). CDR1 is SGHVS and CDR2 is FNYEAQ in the germline V gene. The length of the CDR3 is 14 residues. V shed 4 bases and J shed 3 bases, with 12 bases lying between them. The CDR3 nucleotides are TGTGCCAGCAGCTCCGCCGGGACGGACTATGGCTACACCTTC. Translating gives CASSSAGTDYGYTF.

The rearrangement joins TRBV28 to TRBJ2-2, with a weak D call TRBD2 (6 bases). Germline CDR1 and CDR2: MDHEN and SYDVKM. There are 15 residues in the CDR3. Trimming removed 7 bases from V and 1 base from J, with 13 bases in between. The CDR3 coding sequence is TGTGCCAGCACTGTCGGGGAGGTGAACACCGGGGAGCTGTTTTTT. This translates into CASTVGEVNTGELFF. The full variable domain, in which reference TRBV28 and TRBJ2-2 provide the parts outside the CDR3, is DVKVTQSSRYLVKRTGEKVFLECVQDMDHENMFWYRQDPGLGLRLIYFSYDVKMKEKGDIPEGYSVSREKKERFSLILESASTNQTSMYLCASTVGEVNTGELFFGEGSRLTVL.

V gene TRBV10-3 combines with J gene TRBJ2-5, with D possibly TRBD2 on 6 matching bases. The V and J ends lost 8 bases and 2 bases respectively, with 15 bases between them. Germline CDR1 reads ENHRY; CDR2 reads SYGVKD. CDR3 length equals 14 residues. The DNA for the CDR3 is TGTGCCATCGGGGAACCGGGGGTACAAGAGACCCAGTACTTC. This translates into CAIGEPGVQETQYF.

This chain connects TRBV6-2 or TRBV6-3 to TRBJ1-5, with 7 bases identical to TRBD1. From germline, CDR1 is MNHEY and CDR2 SVGEGT. CDR3 length: 11 amino acids. V shed 6 bases and J 12 bases; nucleotides not matched to a gene: 5. CDR3 nucleotides: TGTGCCAGCAGGTCGACAGGGCGCCAGCATTTT. Translated, it gives CASRSTGRQHF.

This clonotype has just one count. This chain uses TRBV6-6 with TRBJ2-1; TRBD2 aligns across 11 bases. The CDR3 extends over 16 amino acids. With 2 bases clipped from V and 4 bases from J, the junction kept 4 bases outside the gene matches. Germline V gene lookup returns CDR1 MNHNY and CDR2 SVGAGI (reference sequence). CDR3 DNA: TGTGCCAGCAGTTACGGGCTAGCGGGGGGTTACAATGAGCAGTTCTTC. It yields the protein CASSYGLAGGYNEQFF.

The rearrangement uses TRBV2 and TRBJ1-6; tentative D call: TRBD1 (5 bases). The CDR3 is 13 amino acids. Germline V lookup: CDR1 SNHLY, CDR2 FYNNEI. Trimming removed 8 bases at V and 6 bases at J, with 11 bases between. Here the CDR3 reads CASGFQGNSPLHF. DNA for the CDR3: TGTGCCAGCGGGTTTCAGGGTAATTCACCCCTCCACTTT.

This sequence joins TRBV11-2 and TRBJ1-4, with TRBD1 as a possible D gene (5 bases). The V gene lost 5 bases and the J gene lost 8 bases, with 18 bases spanning the gap. The V gene's germline CDR1 is SGHAT and CDR2 FQNNGV. CDR3 length: 15 amino acids. The CDR3 DNA follows: TGTGCCAGCAGCGCCCCGGGACGGCGTAAAGAAAAACTGTTTTTT. This sequence encodes CASSAPGRRKEKLFF.

This clonotype turned up a few times. This chain joins TRBV4-3 and TRBJ2-3; D not certain. The germline V gene encodes CDR1 LGHNA and CDR2 YSLEER. The CDR3 consists of 16 residues. The V and J ends lost 0 bases and 0 bases respectively, with 10 bases between them. The CDR3 sequence: CASSQDIRSSTDTQYF. The DNA of the CDR3 is TGCGCCAGCAGCCAAGATATCCGTTCTAGCACAGATACGCAGTATTTT.

The chain joins TRBV29-1 to TRBJ2-5, with D maybe TRBD2 (5 bases). V was clipped by 1 base and J by 5 bases, with 8 bases between them. Germline V gives CDR1 SQVTM, CDR2 ANQGSEA. The CDR3 spans 12 residues. The CDR3 DNA reads TGCAGCGTTGAAGGAGGGAAGGAGACCCAGTACTTC. Its translation is CSVEGGKETQYF.

In this sample, this clonotype turned up many times. This rearrangement joins TRBV7-2 to TRBJ2-1; TRBD2 might be the D (6 bases). Deletions cut 2 bases from V and 6 bases from J, with 11 bases between. The germline gives CDR1 SGHTA, CDR2 FQGNSA. There are 14 residues in the CDR3. CDR3 region: CASSLTGSGNEQFF. The CDR3 DNA reads TGTGCCAGCAGCTTAACCGGGAGCGGCAATGAGCAGTTCTTC.

This clonotype was seen more than once but under ten times. The V and J genes are TRBV20-1 and TRBJ1-2; 9 bases agree with TRBD1. The V gene end was trimmed by 6 bases and the J gene end by 1 base; junction bases not matched to a gene: 3. CDR3 length: 13 amino acids. The germline V gene encodes CDR1 DFQATT and CDR2 SNEGSKA (reference sequence). CDR3 amino acids: CSASTGGNYGYTF. CDR3 in DNA: TGCAGTGCCTCGACAGGGGGTAACTATGGCTACACCTTC.

The table lists this clonotype with a few counts. V is TRBV7-2 and J is TRBJ2-2; 8 bases agree with TRBD2. CDR1 is SGHTA and CDR2 is FQGNSA in the germline V gene. V lost 3 bases, J lost 4 bases, and 1 base stayed unmatched. The CDR3 totals 14 residues. The CDR3 DNA reads TGTGCCAGCAGCTTCGGGGGGGCCACCGGGGAGCTGTTTTTT. Encoded protein: CASSFGGATGELFF.

The rearrangement uses TRBV19 and TRBJ1-6, with TRBD1 matching over 7 bases. CDR1 and CDR2 (germline): LNHDA, SQIVND (reference sequence). This CDR3 comprises 16 residues. With 4 bases clipped from V and 10 bases from J, the junction kept 13 bases outside the gene matches. The CDR3 loop reads CASSTHRTGGGSPLHF. CDR3 DNA sequence: TGTGCCAGTAGTACCCATAGGACAGGAGGAGGATCACCCCTCCACTTT. The full variable domain, in which reference TRBV19 and TRBJ1-6 provide the parts outside the CDR3, is DGGITQSPKYLFRKEGQNVTLSCEQNLNHDAMYWYRQDPGQGLRLIYYSQIVNDFQKGDIAEGYSVSREKKESFPLTVTSAQKNPTAFYLCASSTHRTGGGSPLHFGNGTRLTVT.

This clonotype was seen a few times. The chain recombines TRBV11-2 with TRBJ2-7; the D gene could be TRBD1 or TRBD2 (5 bases each). CDR3 size: 16 residues. Germline CDR1 and CDR2: SGHAT and FQNNGV. The V and J ends lost 3 bases and 0 bases respectively, with 15 bases between them. The CDR3 DNA reads as TGTGCCAGCAGCTTCGGACGGGACGTCAGCTCCTACGAGCAGTACTTC. Protein product: CASSFGRDVSSYEQYF. The full variable domain, with the rest looked up from reference TRBV11-2 and TRBJ2-7, is EAGVAQSPRYKIIEKRQSVAFWCNPISGHATLYWYQQILGQGPKLLIQFQNNGVVDDSQLPKDRFSAERLKGVDSTLKIQPAKLEDSAVYLCASSFGRDVSSYEQYFGPGTRLTVT.

The chain employs TRBV19 and TRBJ2-6, with a possible D match to TRBD2 (6 bases). Per the germline V gene, CDR1 is LNHDA and CDR2 is SQIVND (reference sequence). Trimming left V 5 bases short and J 0 bases short, with 14 bases between. This CDR3 region has 17 residues. The CDR3 loop reads CASSPGRVRSGANVLTF. CDR3 DNA sequence: TGTGCCAGTAGTCCCGGGAGAGTCCGCTCTGGGGCCAACGTCCTGACTTTC.

The V gene is TRBV7-6, the J gene TRBJ2-5; D remains ambiguous. V shed 1 base and J shed 7 bases, with 10 bases lying between them. The CDR3 consists of 13 residues. Per germline, CDR1 SGHVS and CDR2 FNYEAQ. This CDR3 reads CASSLGRARTQYF. In nucleotides, the CDR3 is TGTGCCAGCAGCTTAGGCCGGGCGAGGACCCAGTACTTC.

The chain carries TRBV7-4 and TRBJ2-4; a weak D match, TRBD2 (6 bases). Per germline, CDR1 SGHVT and CDR2 SQSDAQ. The length of the CDR3 is 18 residues. Trimming pared 5 bases from V and 0 bases from J, leaving 20 bases between. Here the CDR3 DNA reads TGTGCCAGCAGCCCGGAGATTATTGGGGGACTAGCCAAAAACATTCAGTACTTC. Translating gives CASSPEIIGGLAKNIQYF.

The V and J genes are TRBV7-2 and TRBJ2-3, with D tentatively TRBD2 (8 bases). CDR1 and CDR2 (germline): SGHTA, FQGNSA. The V gene lost 5 bases and the J gene lost 7 bases, with 19 bases spanning the gap. There are 15 residues in the CDR3. For the CDR3, the DNA is TGTGCCAGCAGCCCGGGAGGGGGCCGCCCGAATACGCAGTATTTT. Translated: CASSPGGGRPNTQYF.

The rearrangement joins TRBV4-3 to TRBJ1-4; TRBD1 might be the D (5 bases). Germline CDR1 LGHNA, CDR2 YSLEER. There are 14 residues in the CDR3. The V end was cut by 4 bases, the J end by 8 bases, with 14 bases between. The CDR3 loop is CASSLRARDEKLFF. CDR3 nucleotides: TGCGCCAGCAGCCTCCGGGCCAGGGACGAAAAACTGTTTTTT.